The 27 T cell receptor beta chains below come from one sample, sequenced in a study of B cell selection in AIRE deficiency. CD4+CD127+ cells were sorted as the conventional CD4 T cells. Sequencing was performed with immunoSEQ multiplex PCR; in TCRdb, only in-frame clones are kept and a portion is missing. The data contain approximately 24,000 clones, roughly 95% of them singletons. Sequencing was carried out using CD4+CD127+ conventional T cells sorted from PBMCs. The receptor set was obtained from a human donor in good health.

The V gene is TRBV10-3, the J gene TRBJ2-6; D might be TRBD1 (5 bases). With 9 bases removed from V and 4 bases from J, the gap between germline ends came to 10 bases. The germline gives CDR1 ENHRY, CDR2 SYGVKD. CDR3 size: 13 residues. The CDR3 loop is CAIQGSGANVLTF. DNA for the CDR3: TGTGCCATTCAGGGTTCCGGGGCCAACGTCCTGACTTTC.

The CDR3 protein is CASRETGGDNYGYTF. The CDR3 DNA reads as TGTGCCAGCAGAGAAACAGGGGGTGACAACTATGGCTACACCTTC. V and J are TRBV6-5 and TRBJ1-2; 8 nucleotides agree with TRBD1. CDR3 size: 15 residues. Germline V gene sequence: CDR1 MNHEY, CDR2 SVGAGI. V dropped 6 bases and J dropped 2; count of bases not matched to a gene: 8.

The chain has TRBV6-5 and TRBJ2-7, with D possibly matching TRBD1 (6 bases). Trimming left V 4 bases short and J 2 bases short, with 18 bases between. The germline V gene encodes CDR1 MNHEY and CDR2 SVGAGI. The length of the CDR3 is 16 residues. The CDR3 sequence: CASSSQGQGMPYEQYF. CDR3 bases: TGTGCCAGCAGTTCCCAGGGACAAGGGATGCCCTACGAGCAGTACTTC.

This clone showed up just once. This chain uses TRBV4-1 with TRBJ2-4, with TRBD2 matching over 8 bases. The CDR3 runs to 16 residues. Germline V gives CDR1 MGHRA, CDR2 YSYEKL. Trimming at V came to 1 base and at J to 0 bases, leaving 2 bases not matched to a gene. CDR3 sequence: CASSQVLAGAKNIQYF. CDR3 nucleotides: TGCGCCAGCAGCCAAGTCCTAGCGGGAGCCAAAAACATTCAGTACTTC.

This clone was counted once. The V gene is TRBV7-9, the J gene TRBJ1-1, with 7 bases matching TRBD1. J was trimmed by 4 bases and V by 1 base; bases with no gene match: 3. Germline CDR1 reads SEHNR; CDR2 reads FQNEAQ (reference sequence). This CDR3 contains 14 residues. Written as DNA, the CDR3 is TGTGCCAGCAGCTTAGAAGCAGGGGGCACTGAAGCTTTCTTT. It translates to CASSLEAGGTEAFF.

V and J are TRBV7-2 and TRBJ2-7, with 8 bases that match TRBD2. The CDR3 is 14 residues long. CDR1 SGHTA and CDR2 FQGNSA come from the germline V gene. After removal of 5 bases from V and 1 base from J, the junction contained 4 bases not matched to a gene. The CDR3 DNA reads as TGTGCCAGCAGCGTAACTAGCGGATCCTACGAGCAGTACTTC. Translation gives CASSVTSGSYEQYF.

This chain joins TRBV7-2 and TRBJ1-4, with D possibly TRBD1 on 5 matching bases. Germline values: CDR1 SGHTA, CDR2 FQGNSA. The V gene lost 6 bases and the J gene lost 4 bases, with 6 bases spanning the gap. The CDR3 has 12 residues. CDR3 nucleotides: TGTGCCAGCAGGGGGCGTAATGAAAAACTGTTTTTT. Its translation: CASRGRNEKLFF.

V gene TRBV6-5 combines with J gene TRBJ1-4, with D possibly TRBD1 on 5 matching bases. CDR1 and CDR2 from the germline V gene are MNHEY and SVGAGI. CDR3 length equals 15 residues. Between the trimmed V and J ends, which lost 6 bases and 0 bases, there was a span of 11 bases. DNA for the CDR3: TGTGCCAGCAGCAACCCCAGGGCAACTAATGAAAAACTGTTTTTT. Amino acid sequence: CASSNPRATNEKLFF.

The chain links TRBV27 to TRBJ1-3; D is uncertain. The V and J ends lost 6 bases and 0 bases respectively, with 9 bases between them. The CDR3 contains 14 residues. Looked up from germline, CDR1 is MNHEY and CDR2 is SMNVEV (reference sequence). The CDR3 region is CASRRAGSGNTIYF. The CDR3 DNA reads TGTGCCAGCAGGAGGGCCGGCTCTGGAAACACCATATATTTT.

This chain links TRBV5-1 with TRBJ2-1, with 9 bases aligning to TRBD1. Germline CDR1 is SGHRS and CDR2 is YFSETQ. This CDR3 spans 14 amino acids. V shed 3 bases, J shed 8 bases, and the junction held 6 bases outside the gene matches. CDR3 loop: CASSSGTGHHEQFF. CDR3 sequence (DNA): TGCGCCAGCAGCTCCGGGACAGGGCACCATGAGCAGTTCTTC.

The V call is TRBV18, the J call TRBJ2-1, with 9 bases aligning to TRBD2. The CDR3 is 14 residues long. The germline V gene encodes CDR1 KGHSH and CDR2 LQKENI. The V segment lost 0 bases and the J segment 12 bases; nucleotides outside the gene matches: 6. The DNA of the CDR3 is TGTGCCAGCTCACCACCCCAGCGGGGGGCCTGGCAGTTCTTC. Its translation is CASSPPQRGAWQFF. The whole variable domain, filled in from reference TRBV18 and TRBJ2-1, reads NAGVMQNPRHLVRRRGQEARLRCSPMKGHSHVYWYRQLPEEGLKFMVYLQKENIIDESGMPKERFSAEFPKEGPSILRIQQVVRGDSAAYFCASSPPQRGAWQFFGPGTRLTVL.

J is TRBJ2-7 and V is TRBV19; 9 bases fit TRBD1. Trimming removed 7 bases from V and 4 bases from J; junction bases left unmatched: 5. Germline lookup yields CDR1 LNHDA and CDR2 SQIVND (reference sequence). The CDR3 runs 13 residues. CDR3 loop: CASTETGGYEQYF. Here the CDR3 DNA reads TGTGCCAGTACCGAGACAGGGGGTTACGAGCAGTACTTC.

The rearrangement links TRBV5-1 to TRBJ1-5; D unclear. This CDR3 has 13 amino acids. Trimming took 0 bases from V and 9 from J, leaving 10 bases between them. Germline lookup yields CDR1 SGHRS and CDR2 YFSETQ. Written as DNA, the CDR3 is TGCGCCAGCAGCTTGGACAGACTCGGGCCCCAGCATTTT. This encodes CASSLDRLGPQHF. The full variable domain, in which reference TRBV5-1 and TRBJ1-5 provide the parts outside the CDR3, is KAGVTQTPRYLIKTRGQQVTLSCSPISGHRSVSWYQQTPGQGLQFLFEYFSETQRNKGNFPGRFSGRQFSNSRSEMNVSTLELGDSALYLCASSLDRLGPQHFGDGTRLSIL.

The genes are TRBV2 and TRBJ1-5; D is undetermined. This CDR3 comprises 13 residues. From germline, CDR1 is SNHLY and CDR2 FYNNEI. V lost 0 bases, J lost 7 bases, and 7 bases lay in between. The CDR3 sequence is CASSEALTQPQHF. The CDR3 nucleotides read TGTGCCAGCAGTGAAGCTTTAACGCAGCCCCAGCATTTT.

In its sample, this clone was seen once. The V and J genes are TRBV10-3 and TRBJ1-1; unclear D gene. Germline loops: CDR1 ENHRY, CDR2 SYGVKD. There are 15 residues in the CDR3. Trimming left V 0 bases short and J 3 bases short, with 11 bases between. In DNA form, the CDR3 reads TGTGCCATCAGTGAGTCGTTGAAACGGTACACTGAAGCTTTCTTT. Encoded protein: CAISESLKRYTEAFF.

The J gene is TRBJ2-2, the V gene TRBV7-8, with D possibly matching TRBD2 (5 bases). The germline gives CDR1 SGHVS, CDR2 FQNEAQ. This CDR3 is built from 14 residues. The V end lost 5 bases, the J end lost 0 bases, and 7 bases lay between the germline ends. CDR3 sequence (DNA): TGTGCCAGCAGCCCCGGGACGAACACCGGGGAGCTGTTTTTT. Protein product: CASSPGTNTGELFF.

V and J are TRBV9 and TRBJ1-5; D is undetermined. In germline, CDR1 is SGDLS, CDR2 YYNGEE. CDR3 size: 13 residues. Trimming removed 0 bases from V and 6 bases from J, with 7 bases in between. The CDR3 region is CASSVDIGQPQHF. Here the CDR3 DNA reads TGTGCCAGCAGCGTAGATATCGGTCAGCCCCAGCATTTT. Filled out from reference TRBV9 and TRBJ1-5, the complete variable domain reads DSGVTQTPKHLITATGQRVTLRCSPRSGDLSVYWYQQSLDQGLQFLIQYYNGEERAKGNILERFSAQQFPDLHSELNLSSLELGDSALYFCASSVDIGQPQHFGDGTRLSIL.

The chain is built from TRBV2 and TRBJ1-2; D not resolved. The CDR3 loop spans 13 amino acids. The V and J ends lost 7 bases and 0 bases respectively, with 9 bases between them. CDR1 and CDR2 (germline): SNHLY, FYNNEI. CDR3 in DNA: TGTGCCAGCACCCCCATCTCTAACTATGGCTACACCTTC. Its translation is CASTPISNYGYTF.

The chain links TRBV19 to TRBJ1-4; D unclear. Germline values: CDR1 LNHDA, CDR2 SQIVND (reference sequence). The CDR3 length is 14 residues. Trimming cost V 4 bases and J 7 bases, with 13 bases left between them. Here the CDR3 reads CASSKDGGREKLFF. Here the CDR3 DNA reads TGTGCCAGTAGTAAGGACGGCGGGCGTGAAAAACTGTTTTTT.

The chain combines TRBV13 with TRBJ2-3; 12 positions agree with TRBD2. Trimming took 5 bases from V and 2 from J; bases not matched to a gene: 2. This CDR3 has 15 amino acids. Germline CDR1 is PRHDT and CDR2 is FYEKMQ (reference sequence). This CDR3 reads CASSASGRVTDTQYF. The CDR3 region has the DNA TGTGCCAGCAGCGCTAGCGGGAGGGTCACAGATACGCAGTATTTT.

J is TRBJ1-1 and V is TRBV18, with D perhaps TRBD1 (5 bases). The length of the CDR3 is 16 residues. The V end was cut by 1 base, the J end by 1 base, with 13 bases between. CDR1 is KGHSH and CDR2 is LQKENI in the germline V gene. This CDR3 reads CASSPRKGSRNTEAFF. The CDR3 region has the DNA TGTGCCAGCTCACCACGAAAGGGGAGTCGGAACACTGAAGCTTTCTTT.

This clone was detected once. The limits of the CDR3 on the DNA are not certain, so only TCRdb's listed CDR3 is given. V and J are TRBV29-1 and TRBJ1-1; the table's D call of TRBD1 was not tested on the DNA. Counting both end residues, the CDR3 totals 11 amino acids. Per the germline V gene, CDR1 is SQVTM and CDR2 is ANQGSEA. The CDR3 reads CSVAQGASSFF.

The chain is built from TRBV14 and TRBJ2-7, with 9 bases aligning to TRBD2. The CDR3 is made up of 15 amino acids. The V gene's germline CDR1 is SGHDN and CDR2 FVKESK. V gave up 4 bases and J gave up 2 bases; unmatched junction bases: 6. CDR3 sequence reads: CASSRSAGGPYEQYF. The CDR3 DNA reads as TGTGCCAGCAGCCGTTCGGCGGGGGGGCCCTACGAGCAGTACTTC.

The chain carries TRBV9 and TRBJ2-1; tentatively, D is TRBD2 (6 bases). Trimming stripped 5 bases from V and 11 bases from J, with 20 bases between. CDR1 SGDLS and CDR2 YYNGEE come from the germline V gene. This CDR3 region has 14 residues. Here the CDR3 DNA reads TGTGCCAGCAGTGCTACAGCGGAGGGAAGACAGCAGTTCTTC. Translated: CASSATAEGRQQFF.

The chain couples TRBV18 to TRBJ2-7; D uncertain. This CDR3 comprises 14 residues. V was trimmed by 2 bases and J by 0 bases, leaving 8 bases between them. CDR1 and CDR2 from the germline V gene are KGHSH and LQKENI. The CDR3 coding sequence is TGTGCCAGCTCACCATCTTCTCCCTCCTACGAGCAGTACTTC. Protein product: CASSPSSPSYEQYF.

The CDR3 bases are TGTGCCAGCAGCCTTAGCGGGAGCCGTGAGACCCAGTACTTC. Translated, it gives CASSLSGSRETQYF. The rearrangement joins TRBV7-3 to TRBJ2-5; 9 nucleotides match TRBD2. V lost 5 bases and J lost 5; bases outside the gene matches: 6. The CDR3 totals 14 residues. The germline V gene has CDR1 SGHTA and CDR2 FQGTGA.

The rearrangement links TRBV7-9 to TRBJ1-2; a possible D gene is TRBD1 (6 bases). Germline assignment: CDR1 SEHNR and CDR2 FQNEAQ (reference sequence). Trimming removed 3 bases from V and 2 bases from J, with 16 bases in between. The CDR3 has 16 amino acids. CDR3 sequence reads: CASSFSDLGQNYGYTF. The CDR3 DNA reads TGTGCCAGCAGCTTTTCCGACCTAGGACAGAACTATGGCTACACCTTC.